Each of the 27 T cell receptor beta chains below was sequenced from the same sample in a study of CDR3 diversity in severe acne. TCRdb reprocessed the PCR reads via MiXCR and lists one record per CDR3 protein. Of more than 70,000 distinct CDR3 sequences in the sample, roughly 49% were seen once. The sequenced material came from blood. The receptors were gathered from a male donor with severe acne vulgaris.

The CDR3 loop reads CASRIGAEPLNTEAFF. In nucleotides, the CDR3 is TGTGCCAGCAGAATAGGGGCAGAACCTTTGAACACTGAAGCTTTCTTT. V gene TRBV27 combines with J gene TRBJ1-1; D is possibly TRBD1 (5 bases). Trimming shortened V by 6 bases and J by 0 bases, and 17 bases separated the two germline ends. The CDR3 runs to 16 residues. Germline V gene sequence: CDR1 MNHEY, CDR2 SMNVEV (reference sequence).

The chain is built from TRBV7-2 and TRBJ2-7, with D uncertain. The ends were cut back, 0 bases at V and 3 bases at J, with 18 bases in the middle. From germline, CDR1 is SGHTA and CDR2 FQGNSA. The CDR3 loop spans 17 amino acids. The CDR3 DNA reads as TGTGCCAGCAGCTTAGCGACCCGGGCCACCGTTGGCTACGAGCAGTACTTC. It yields the protein CASSLATRATVGYEQYF.

There are many counts of this clonotype. The chain is built from TRBV2 and TRBJ2-3, with 11 bases lining up with TRBD2. V shed 1 base, J shed 2 bases, and the junction held 8 bases outside the gene matches. The CDR3 is 18 residues long. Germline loops: CDR1 SNHLY, CDR2 FYNNEI. The DNA of the CDR3 is TGTGCCAGCAGTGAAGAGGCTAGCGGGAGGTCGACCACAGATACGCAGTATTTT. Encoded protein: CASSEEASGRSTTDTQYF.

The CDR3 spells CASSLRSGDQPQHF. For the CDR3, the DNA is TGTGCCAGCAGCTTGCGGTCAGGAGACCAGCCCCAGCATTTT. The J gene is TRBJ1-5, the V gene TRBV5-8; D unresolved. The V end lost 1 base, the J end lost 7 bases, and 12 bases lay between the germline ends. This CDR3 region has 14 residues. Looked up from germline, CDR1 is SGHTS and CDR2 is YDEGEE. Combining the CDR3 with reference TRBV5-8 and TRBJ1-5 gives the whole variable domain EAGVTQSPTHLIKTRGQQATLRCSPISGHTSVYWYQQALGLGLQFLLWYDEGEERNRGNFPPRFSGRQFPNYSSELNVNALELEDSALYLCASSLRSGDQPQHFGDGTRLSIL.

The V gene is TRBV7-2, the J gene TRBJ2-1; 11 positions match TRBD2. The V and J ends lost 5 bases and 5 bases, in that order; junction bases with no gene match: 2. Germline values: CDR1 SGHTA, CDR2 FQGNSA. This CDR3 spans 14 amino acids. The CDR3 reads CASSGGLADNEQFF. The DNA for the CDR3 is TGTGCCAGCAGCGGGGGACTAGCGGACAATGAGCAGTTCTTC.

This clonotype was seen ten or more times. This chain connects TRBV20-1 to TRBJ2-1; D not resolved. V shed 5 bases and J shed 6 bases, with 11 bases lying between them. The germline V gene has CDR1 DFQATT and CDR2 SNEGSKA (reference sequence). This CDR3 comprises 12 residues. The CDR3 nucleotides are TGCAGTGCTCTCCCTCGGGCCAATGAGCAGTTCTTC. This encodes CSALPRANEQFF.

The chain combines TRBV10-1 with TRBJ2-1, with D possibly matching TRBD1 (7 bases). CDR1 WNHNN and CDR2 SYGVQD come from the germline V gene (reference sequence). The CDR3 loop spans 18 amino acids. Trimming took off 0 bases at V and 7 bases at J, with 22 bases between the two ends. As DNA, the CDR3 is TGCGCCAGCAGTGAGTCCGGACAGACAGGGAGGCCAACTAATGAGCAGTTCTTC. The encoded protein is CASSESGQTGRPTNEQFF.

As to this clonotype: This may stem from a read error, because a much larger clone lies one nucleotide away. The chain carries TRBV10-2 and TRBJ2-1, with 8 bases matching TRBD1. CDR3 size: 17 residues. Germline values: CDR1 WSHSY, CDR2 SAAADI. Trimming at V came to 4 bases and at J to 10 bases, leaving 18 bases not matched to a gene. CDR3 sequence (DNA): TGCGCCAGCAGTGGGGGAACGTGGGGACAGGAGTTCTACGAGCAGTTCTTC. It codes for CASSGGTWGQEFYEQFF.

This clonotype was detected a few times. The chain is built from TRBV7-9 and TRBJ2-7, with TRBD1 identical over 8 bases. The V and J ends lost 4 bases and 5 bases, in that order; junction bases with no gene match: 4. Looked up from germline, CDR1 is SEHNR and CDR2 is FQNEAQ (reference sequence). This CDR3 is 13 amino acids long. CDR3 in amino acids: CASSWDRSHEQYF. The CDR3 DNA reads as TGTGCCAGCAGCTGGGACAGGTCCCACGAGCAGTACTTC. Variable domain in full (rest from reference TRBV7-9 and TRBJ2-7): DTGVSQNPRHKITKRGQNVTFRCDPISEHNRLYWYRQTLGQGPEFLTYFQNEAQLEKSRLLSDRFSAERPKGSFSTLEIQRTEQGDSAMYLCASSWDRSHEQYFGPGTRLTVT.

This chain uses TRBV7-9 with TRBJ2-7; 10 positions match TRBD2. This CDR3 contains 14 residues. With 5 bases clipped from V and 2 bases from J, the junction kept 3 bases outside the gene matches. Germline V gene data show CDR1 as SEHNR and CDR2 as FQNEAQ (reference sequence). CDR3 residues: CASSLTSGTYEQYV. The CDR3 coding sequence is TGTGCCAGCAGCCTCACTAGCGGGACCTACGAGCAGTACGTC.

This clonotype was seen repeatedly, ten times or more. The chain uses TRBV2 and TRBJ2-7; 13 positions match TRBD2. The CDR3 runs to 15 residues. Germline lookup yields CDR1 SNHLY and CDR2 FYNNEI. V dropped 4 bases and J dropped 6; count of bases not matched to a gene: 6. In nucleotides, the CDR3 is TGTGCCAGCAGTGGGGGACTAGCGGGGAACTCCGAGCAGTACTTC. Translation: CASSGGLAGNSEQYF.

A word on this clonotype: A read error may produce the germline difference seen at one junction end. The chain is built from TRBV5-6 and TRBJ2-7; D unclear. Germline values: CDR1 SGHDT, CDR2 YYEEEE. CDR3 length equals 15 residues. The CDR3: CASSQGTASSYEQYF. CDR3 in DNA: TGCGCCAGCAGCCAAGGCACAGCGAGCTCCTACGAGCAGTACTTC.

The chain recombines TRBV29-1 with TRBJ2-7, with 12 bases that match TRBD1. V lost 6 bases, J lost 2 bases, and 11 bases stayed unmatched. The CDR3 contains 16 residues. From germline, CDR1 is SQVTM and CDR2 ANQGSEA. CDR3 protein: CSVEGQGAAPAYEQYF. The CDR3 DNA reads TGCAGCGTGGAGGGACAGGGGGCCGCCCCAGCCTACGAGCAGTACTTC.

This clonotype is classed as medium-sized (0.01 to 0.1%). The J gene is TRBJ2-7, the V gene TRBV12-3 or TRBV12-4; 12 nucleotides align to TRBD1. This CDR3 contains 15 residues. J was trimmed by 6 bases and V by 6 bases; bases with no gene match: 9. The CDR3 DNA sequence: TGTGCCAGCAGCATGGGACAGGGGGCATCGGGCGAGCAGTACTTC. This codes for CASSMGQGASGEQYF.

As to this clonotype: A much larger clonotype is one base distant, so this may be a read error. This chain joins TRBV7-9 and TRBJ2-1; perhaps TRBD2 as D (5 bases). The CDR3 length is 16 residues. V gave up 5 bases and J gave up 0 bases, with 14 bases separating them. Per germline, CDR1 SEHNR and CDR2 FQNEAQ (reference sequence). Written as DNA, the CDR3 is TGTGCCAGCAGCCCGTATCCCGCGGGCTCCTACAATGAGCAGTTCTTC. Translation gives CASSPYPAGSYNEQFF. The full variable domain, in which reference TRBV7-9 and TRBJ2-1 provide the parts outside the CDR3, is DTGVSQNPRHKITKRGQNVTFRCDPISEHNRLYWYRQTLGQGPEFLTYFQNEAQLEKSRLLSDRFSAERPKGSFSTLEIQRTEQGDSAMYLCASSPYPAGSYNEQFFGPGTRLTVL.

This clonotype came up many times. V and J are TRBV27 and TRBJ2-3; D not resolved. The CDR3 spans 12 residues. Trimming removed 7 bases from V and 2 bases from J, with 7 bases in between. CDR1 is MNHEY, CDR2 SMNVEV, per germline (reference sequence). CDR3 coding DNA: TGTGCCAGCAAACGGGCCACAGATACGCAGTATTTT. The encoded protein is CASKRATDTQYF.

This clonotype was observed at least ten times. V usage is TRBV12-3 or TRBV12-4 and J usage is TRBJ2-5; 8 nucleotides match TRBD2. The junction had 9 bases not matched to a gene; V was cut back by 2 bases and J by 4 bases. The CDR3 is 16 residues long. The CDR3 loop is CASSLSPAGAGETQYF. DNA for the CDR3: TGTGCCAGCAGTTTAAGTCCAGCGGGAGCGGGAGAGACCCAGTACTTC.

This clonotype was counted once. At one end, the junction sequence differs from germline, possibly due to a read error. This chain joins TRBV10-3 and TRBJ2-2; weak D call: TRBD1 (5 bases). The better agreement between TRBJ1-1 and the DNA end casts doubt on the J call. CDR1 is ENHRY, CDR2 SYGVKD, per germline. The CDR3 has 15 amino acids. The DNA of the CDR3 is TGTGCCAGCAGTGTCGGTCCGGGGCCGAACACTGAAGCTTTCTTT. Encoded protein: CASSVGPGPNTEAFF.

The sample holds a few counts of this clonotype. The chain couples TRBV6-5 to TRBJ2-2, with 7 bases identical to TRBD2. The CDR3 runs 17 residues. J was trimmed by 2 bases and V by 2 bases; bases with no gene match: 8. Germline V gene lookup returns CDR1 MNHEY and CDR2 SVGAGI. CDR3 protein: CASSYLGLAGNTGELFF. In DNA, the CDR3 is TGTGCCAGCAGTTACCTGGGATTAGCGGGCAACACCGGGGAGCTGTTTTTT.

This clonotype was observed once. This chain links TRBV9 with TRBJ2-2; D unresolved. V lost 4 bases and J 0 bases, leaving 10 bases between the germline ends. Germline values: CDR1 SGDLS, CDR2 YYNGEE. This CDR3 region has 15 residues. CDR3 coding DNA: TGTGCCAGCAGCCCAGATCCCGCGAACACCGGGGAGCTGTTTTTT. Amino acid sequence: CASSPDPANTGELFF.

Ten or more counts support this clonotype. The chain joins TRBV20-1 to TRBJ2-1, with D perhaps matching TRBD1 (5 bases). The germline gives CDR1 DFQATT, CDR2 SNEGSKA (reference sequence). The CDR3 runs 14 residues. V dropped 4 bases and J dropped 7 bases, with 17 bases sitting between them. CDR3 in DNA: TGCAGTGCTACCACAGGTACTCTTGGGAATGAGCAGTTCTTC. Amino acid sequence: CSATTGTLGNEQFF.

The chain carries TRBV9 and TRBJ1-4, with TRBD1 matching over 8 bases. Germline V lookup: CDR1 SGDLS, CDR2 YYNGEE. Trimming cost V 4 bases and J 3 bases; bases outside gene matches: 8. The CDR3 is made up of 16 amino acids. The DNA for the CDR3 is TGTGCCAGCAGCCAAAGACCACAGGGGGCTAATGAAAAACTGTTTTTT. Its translation: CASSQRPQGANEKLFF.

The chain couples TRBV7-6 to TRBJ2-1; 10 bases are a match to TRBD2. Germline V CDR1 and CDR2: SGHVS, FNYEAQ. The CDR3 length is 15 residues. Trimming at V came to 5 bases and at J to 3 bases, leaving 4 bases not matched to a gene. The chain's CDR3 is CASSQGLARYNEQFF. In DNA form, the CDR3 reads TGTGCCAGCAGCCAGGGACTAGCGCGCTACAATGAGCAGTTCTTC.

This clonotype was counted ten times or more. The genes are TRBV20-1 and TRBJ1-1, with a possible D match to TRBD1 (5 bases). The CDR3 spans 8 residues. Germline V gene sequence: CDR1 DFQATT, CDR2 SNEGSKA (reference sequence). The CDR3 region has the DNA TGCGGGGGAGACGGGGCTTTCTTT. Translation: CGGDGAFF.

A word on this clonotype: Lacking the conserved final phenylalanine or tryptophan, this CDR3 likely reflects a read error. The chain has TRBV11-2 and TRBJ1-2, with unresolved D. Trimming left V 4 bases short and J 2 bases short, with 11 bases between. Germline loops: CDR1 SGHAT, CDR2 FQNNGV. This CDR3 region has 14 residues. The CDR3 DNA reads as TGTGCCAGCAGCTCGATAGCCGCAAACTATGGCTACACCCTC. It specifies CASSSIAANYGYTL.

Sample share makes this clonotype medium-sized (0.01 to 0.1%). The chain combines TRBV24-1 with TRBJ2-1, with 8 bases matching TRBD2. Germline trimming cut 0 bases from V and 2 bases from J; bases unmatched to any gene: 2. Per germline, CDR1 KGHDR and CDR2 SFDVKD. The CDR3 runs 16 residues. CDR3 nucleotide sequence: TGTGCCACCAGTGATTTGAAAGCGGGGGCCTACAATGAGCAGTTCTTC. Translation gives CATSDLKAGAYNEQFF.

J is TRBJ1-3 and V is TRBV7-9; no clear D gene. Germline assignment: CDR1 SEHNR and CDR2 FQNEAQ (reference sequence). This CDR3 is 13 amino acids long. Trimming left V 2 bases short and J 2 bases short, with 4 bases between. In nucleotides, the CDR3 is TGTGCCAGCAGCTTAAATACTGGAAACACCATATATTTT. Amino acid sequence: CASSLNTGNTIYF.